This is a list of T cell receptor beta chains from one sample in a study of T cell repertoires in cytomegalovirus infection. TCRdb called the reads again in MiXCR, with one record for every CDR3 protein. Here the sample spans under 200,000 distinct CDR3 sequences, 9.5% being singletons. Sequenced material: PBMCs. The origin of the receptors is a human donor in good health (CMV status not recorded). Some clones in this sample may be carry-over from other donors' samples. Each CDR3 is given with its conserved first and last residue.

V	J	CDR3
TRBV11-2	TRBJ2-1	CASSLAGEHLYNEQFF
TRBV7-6	TRBJ1-2	CASSLEAGTRMGYTF
TRBV10-1	TRBJ1-1	CASSGQRTHLRSFF
TRBV7-2	TRBJ2-1	CASSLEGAGVSYNEQFF
TRBV29-1	TRBJ1-2	CSVEPRWEGYTF
TRBV6-2/TRBV6-3	TRBJ2-2	CASNRGTQLNTGELFF
TRBV6-2/TRBV6-3	TRBJ2-6	CASRNPGTGVGLTF
TRBV6-5	TRBJ2-7	CASSYTEDSSYEQYF
TRBV20-1	TRBJ1-1	CSARDRGGLGTEAFF
TRBV7-2	TRBJ1-3	CASSLDRTFSGNTIYF
TRBV7-4	TRBJ2-2	CASSLGADTGELFF
TRBV14	TRBJ1-1	CASSQGGLAFF
TRBV7-2	TRBJ2-5	CASSVGPLAGAPDTAKETQYF
TRBV19	TRBJ2-1	CASSIYSGGHNEQFF
TRBV28	TRBJ2-7	CASYPSGLILEQYF
TRBV15	TRBJ1-1	CATSRVATMNTEAFF
TRBV7-2	TRBJ2-7	CASSYSTSYEQYF
TRBV7-2	TRBJ2-4	CASSLMLGAKNIQYF
TRBV20-1	TRBJ1-2	CSARDKESYGYTF
TRBV27	TRBJ2-7	CASSRGQYEQYF
TRBV3-1	TRBJ2-5	CASSRIGPSETQYF
TRBV5-4	TRBJ2-7	CASSWGTGGTYEQYF
TRBV19	TRBJ2-1	CASSILRTSGMHEQFF
TRBV6-4	TRBJ2-2	CASSQGADTGELFF
TRBV6-6	TRBJ1-1	CASSYKETNTEAFF
TRBV5-1	TRBJ2-1	CASSSGGANNEQFF
TRBV11-2	TRBJ1-1	CASSLGLSTEAFF
TRBV5-6	TRBJ1-6	CASSHGQGNSPLHF
TRBV7-2	TRBJ2-3	CASRITGGKADTQYF
TRBV5-1	TRBJ2-1	CASSLVGGGAHNEQFF
TRBV29-1	TRBJ1-1	CSVEEGTGFNTEAFF
TRBV29-1	TRBJ2-3	CSVEWQPLAGDTQYF
TRBV11-2	TRBJ2-3	CASRSSSGGRTDTQYF
TRBV7-2	TRBJ1-4	CASSLDRGNEKLFF
TRBV19	TRBJ2-6	CASSTFSGKTSGANVLTF
TRBV7-2	TRBJ1-2	CASSPHMGQGGDYGYTF
TRBV2	TRBJ2-7	CASSRQSGRWDEQYF
TRBV7-2	TRBJ1-2	CASSYIPLTKGQPIANYGYTF
TRBV7-3	TRBJ2-7	CASSPGGGSSYEQYF
TRBV2	TRBJ1-2	CASTHEGQAQLDYGYTF
TRBV15	TRBJ1-4	CATSKPGPATNEKLFF
TRBV25-1	TRBJ1-4	CASSEWAGGEKLFF
TRBV5-1	TRBJ1-2	CASSLERDRIYGYTF
TRBV7-2	TRBJ2-3	CASSWGDTQYF
TRBV7-2	TRBJ2-5	CASNQLGLQETQYF
TRBV7-6	TRBJ1-4	CASSFLGEATNEKLFF
TRBV14	TRBJ2-7	CASSQWGGRRNFYEQYF
TRBV28	TRBJ1-1	CASSSLATQNTEAFF
TRBV20-1	TRBJ2-7	CSAKGLAGRSSYEQYF